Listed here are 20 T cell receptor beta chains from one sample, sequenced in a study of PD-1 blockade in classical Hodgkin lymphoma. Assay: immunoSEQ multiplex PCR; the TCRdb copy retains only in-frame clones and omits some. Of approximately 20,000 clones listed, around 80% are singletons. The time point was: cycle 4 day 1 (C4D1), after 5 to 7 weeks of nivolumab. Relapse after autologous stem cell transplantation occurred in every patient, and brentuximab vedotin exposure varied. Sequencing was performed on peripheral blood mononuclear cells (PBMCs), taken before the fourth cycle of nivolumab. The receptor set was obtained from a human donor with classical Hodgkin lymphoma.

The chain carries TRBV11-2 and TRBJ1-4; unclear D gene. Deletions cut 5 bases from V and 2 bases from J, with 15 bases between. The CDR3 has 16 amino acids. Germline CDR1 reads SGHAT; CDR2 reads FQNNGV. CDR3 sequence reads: CASSPGTVYTNEKLFF. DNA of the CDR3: TGTGCCAGCAGCCCCGGTACTGTGTACACTAATGAAAAACTGTTTTTT. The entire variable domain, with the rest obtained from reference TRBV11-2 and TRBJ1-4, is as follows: EAGVAQSPRYKIIEKRQSVAFWCNPISGHATLYWYQQILGQGPKLLIQFQNNGVVDDSQLPKDRFSAERLKGVDSTLKIQPAKLEDSAVYLCASSPGTVYTNEKLFFGSGTQLSVL.

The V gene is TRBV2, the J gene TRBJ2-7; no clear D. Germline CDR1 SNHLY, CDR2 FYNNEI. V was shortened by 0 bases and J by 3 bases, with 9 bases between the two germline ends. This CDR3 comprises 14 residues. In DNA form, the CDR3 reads TGTGCCAGCAGTGAAGCGGCACGAAACTACGAGCAGTACGTC. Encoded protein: CASSEAARNYEQYV.

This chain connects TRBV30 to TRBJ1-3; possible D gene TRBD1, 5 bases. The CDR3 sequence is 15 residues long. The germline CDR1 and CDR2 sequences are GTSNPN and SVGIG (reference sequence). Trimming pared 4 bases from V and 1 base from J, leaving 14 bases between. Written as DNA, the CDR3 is TGTGCCTGGATGGGGTCCGGGGGTTCTGGAAACACCATATATTTT. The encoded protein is CAWMGSGGSGNTIYF.

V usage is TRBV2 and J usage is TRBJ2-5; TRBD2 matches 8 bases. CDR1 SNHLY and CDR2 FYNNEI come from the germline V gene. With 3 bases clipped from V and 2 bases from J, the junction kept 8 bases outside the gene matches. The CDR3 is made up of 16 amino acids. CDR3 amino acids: CASSDRGGHGQETQYF. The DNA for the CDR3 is TGTGCCAGCAGTGATCGCGGGGGGCATGGACAAGAGACCCAGTACTTC.

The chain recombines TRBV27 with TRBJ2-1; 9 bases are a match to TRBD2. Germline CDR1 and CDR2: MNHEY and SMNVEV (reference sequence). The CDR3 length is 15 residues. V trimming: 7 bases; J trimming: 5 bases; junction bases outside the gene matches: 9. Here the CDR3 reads CASKKAGGSNNEQFF. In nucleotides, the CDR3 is TGTGCCAGCAAAAAAGCGGGAGGTTCCAACAATGAGCAGTTCTTC.

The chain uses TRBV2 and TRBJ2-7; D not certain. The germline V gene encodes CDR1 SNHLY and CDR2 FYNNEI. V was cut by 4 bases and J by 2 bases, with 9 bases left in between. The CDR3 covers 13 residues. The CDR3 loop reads CASSVQEPYEQYF. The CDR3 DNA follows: TGTGCCAGCAGTGTTCAGGAACCCTACGAGCAGTACTTC.

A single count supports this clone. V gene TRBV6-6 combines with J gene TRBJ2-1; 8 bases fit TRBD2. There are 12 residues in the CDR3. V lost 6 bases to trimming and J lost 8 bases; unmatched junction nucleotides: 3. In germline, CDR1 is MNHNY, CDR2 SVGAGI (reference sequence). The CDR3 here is CASSGGAHEQFF. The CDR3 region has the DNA TGTGCCAGCAGCGGGGGGGCCCATGAGCAGTTCTTC.

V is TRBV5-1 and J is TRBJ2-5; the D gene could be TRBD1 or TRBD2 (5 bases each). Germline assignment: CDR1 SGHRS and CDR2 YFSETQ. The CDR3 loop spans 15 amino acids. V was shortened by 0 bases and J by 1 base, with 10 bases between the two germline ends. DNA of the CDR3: TGCGCCAGCAGCTTGGAACCGGGGCTCCAAGAGACCCAGTACTTC. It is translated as CASSLEPGLQETQYF.

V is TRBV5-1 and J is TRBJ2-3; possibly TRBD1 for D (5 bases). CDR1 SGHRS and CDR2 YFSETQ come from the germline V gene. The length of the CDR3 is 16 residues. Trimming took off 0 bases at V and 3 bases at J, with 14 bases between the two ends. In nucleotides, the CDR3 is TGCGCCAGCAGCTTGGTAGGACACTCAAAAACAGATACGCAGTATTTT. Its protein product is CASSLVGHSKTDTQYF. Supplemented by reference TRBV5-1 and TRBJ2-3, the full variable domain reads KAGVTQTPRYLIKTRGQQVTLSCSPISGHRSVSWYQQTPGQGLQFLFEYFSETQRNKGNFPGRFSGRQFSNSRSEMNVSTLELGDSALYLCASSLVGHSKTDTQYFGPGTRLTVL.

The CDR3 DNA reads TGTGCCAGCAGTTTCTCGAGCTCCTACGAGCAGTACGTC. The encoded protein is CASSFSSSYEQYV. The chain carries TRBV27 and TRBJ2-7, with D hard to call. Germline-derived CDR1 and CDR2 are MNHEY and SMNVEV (reference sequence). Trimming left V 3 bases short and J 0 bases short, with 6 bases between. The CDR3 loop spans 13 amino acids.

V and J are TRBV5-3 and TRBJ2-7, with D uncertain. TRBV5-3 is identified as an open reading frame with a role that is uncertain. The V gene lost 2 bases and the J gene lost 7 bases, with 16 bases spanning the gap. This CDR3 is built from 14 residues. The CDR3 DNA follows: TGTGCCAGAAGCTTCAGAGTTATTCTCCTAGAGCAGTACTTC. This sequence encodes CARSFRVILLEQYF.

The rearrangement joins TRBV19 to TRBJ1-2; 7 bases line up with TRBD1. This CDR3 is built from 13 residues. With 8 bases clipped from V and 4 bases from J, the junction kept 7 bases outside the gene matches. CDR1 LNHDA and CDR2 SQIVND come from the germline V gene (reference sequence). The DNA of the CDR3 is TGTGCCAGTGAACCAGGGGGAGGCTATGGCTACACCTTC. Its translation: CASEPGGGYGYTF.

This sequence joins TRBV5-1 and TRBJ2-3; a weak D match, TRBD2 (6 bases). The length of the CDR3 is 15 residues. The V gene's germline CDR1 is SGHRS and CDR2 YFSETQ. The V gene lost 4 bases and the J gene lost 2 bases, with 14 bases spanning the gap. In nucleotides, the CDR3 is TGCGCCAGCAGCCGGATGGGGGAGGACACAGATACGCAGTATTTT. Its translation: CASSRMGEDTDTQYF.

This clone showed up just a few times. DNA for the CDR3: TGTGCCAGCTGTCCGGGGGTTGACACTGAAGCTTTCTTT. Translation: CASCPGVDTEAFF. V usage is TRBV7-8 and J usage is TRBJ1-1, with D possibly TRBD1 on 5 matching bases. The CDR3 is 13 residues long. The V and J ends lost 8 bases and 3 bases respectively, with 13 bases between them. CDR1 and CDR2 from the germline V gene are SGHVS and FQNEAQ.

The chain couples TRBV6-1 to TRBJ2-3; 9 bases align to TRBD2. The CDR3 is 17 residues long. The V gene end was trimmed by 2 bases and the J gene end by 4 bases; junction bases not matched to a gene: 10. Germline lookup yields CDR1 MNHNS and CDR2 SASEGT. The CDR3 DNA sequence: TGTGCCAGCAGTGAAAAGCGGGGGGCCGAAACCTCAGATACGCAGTATTTT. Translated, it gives CASSEKRGAETSDTQYF.

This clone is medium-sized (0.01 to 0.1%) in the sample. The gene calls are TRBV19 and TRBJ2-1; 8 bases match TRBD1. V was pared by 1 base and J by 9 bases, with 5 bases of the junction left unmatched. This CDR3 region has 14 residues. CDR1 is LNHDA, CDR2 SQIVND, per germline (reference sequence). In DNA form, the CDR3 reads TGTGCCAGTAGTATAGTCCAGGGGGCGAGTGAGCAGTTCTTC. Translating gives CASSIVQGASEQFF.

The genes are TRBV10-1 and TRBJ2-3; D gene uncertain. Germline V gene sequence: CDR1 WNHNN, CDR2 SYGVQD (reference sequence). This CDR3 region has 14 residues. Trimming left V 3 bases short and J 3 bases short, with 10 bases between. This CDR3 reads CASSEGGRTDTQYF. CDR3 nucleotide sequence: TGCGCCAGCAGTGAAGGCGGTCGGACAGATACGCAGTATTTT.

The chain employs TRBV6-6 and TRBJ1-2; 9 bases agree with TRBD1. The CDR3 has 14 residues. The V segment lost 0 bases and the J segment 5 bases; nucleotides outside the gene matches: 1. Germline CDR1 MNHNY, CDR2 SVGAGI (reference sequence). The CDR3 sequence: CASSYSTGGYGYTF. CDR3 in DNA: TGTGCCAGCAGTTACTCGACAGGGGGTTATGGCTACACCTTC.

The DNA of the CDR3 is TGCGCCAGCAGGATGGCGCGGGAGGGGGAGACCCAGTACTTC. Translated: CASRMAREGETQYF. V usage is TRBV5-1 and J usage is TRBJ2-5; 9 bases fit TRBD2. The CDR3 totals 14 residues. J lost 5 bases, V lost 5 bases, and 7 bases had no gene match. CDR1 SGHRS and CDR2 YFSETQ come from the germline V gene.

This CDR3 reads CASSLAGPRTEAFF. The CDR3 nucleotides read TGTGCCAGCAGCTTGGCAGGGCCCCGGACTGAAGCTTTCTTT. The chain combines TRBV5-6 with TRBJ1-1, with a weak D call TRBD1 (5 bases). This CDR3 contains 14 residues. V was clipped by 0 bases and J by 5 bases, with 11 bases between them. The germline gives CDR1 SGHDT, CDR2 YYEEEE. Full variable domain (missing parts from reference TRBV5-6 and TRBJ1-1): DAGVTQSPTHLIKTRGQQVTLRCSPKSGHDTVSWYQQALGQGPQFIFQYYEEEERQRGNFPDRFSGHQFPNYSSELNVNALLLGDSALYLCASSLAGPRTEAFFGQGTRLTVV.